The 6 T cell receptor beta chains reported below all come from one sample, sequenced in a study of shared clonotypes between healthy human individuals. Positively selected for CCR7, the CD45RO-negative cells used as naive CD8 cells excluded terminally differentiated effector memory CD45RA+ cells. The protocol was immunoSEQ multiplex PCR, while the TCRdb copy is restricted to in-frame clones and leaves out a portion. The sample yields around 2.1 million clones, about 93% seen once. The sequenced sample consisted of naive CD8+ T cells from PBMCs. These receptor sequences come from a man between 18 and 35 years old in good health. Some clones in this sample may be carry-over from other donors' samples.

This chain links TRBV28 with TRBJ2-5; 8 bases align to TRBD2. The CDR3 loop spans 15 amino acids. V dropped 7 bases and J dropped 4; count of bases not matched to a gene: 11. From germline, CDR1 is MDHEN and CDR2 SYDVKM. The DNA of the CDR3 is TGTGCCAGCACCTTAACGGGACGGGAGGGAGAGACCCAGTACTTC. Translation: CASTLTGREGETQYF.

Here the CDR3 reads CASSPRGGLPEQETQYF. DNA of the CDR3: TGTGCCAGCAGCCCGAGGGGGGGACTGCCCGAACAAGAGACCCAGTACTTC. The V call is TRBV7-9, the J call TRBJ2-5; tentative D call: TRBD2 (7 bases). The ends were cut back, 5 bases at V and 2 bases at J, with 21 bases in the middle. The CDR3 covers 17 residues. Germline V gives CDR1 SEHNR, CDR2 FQNEAQ (reference sequence).

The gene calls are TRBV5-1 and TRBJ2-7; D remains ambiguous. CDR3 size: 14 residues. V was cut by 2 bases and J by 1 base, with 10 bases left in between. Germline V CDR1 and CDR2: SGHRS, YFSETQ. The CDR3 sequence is CASSFSALSYEQYF. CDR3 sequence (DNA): TGCGCCAGCAGCTTCTCCGCCTTATCCTACGAGCAGTACTTC.

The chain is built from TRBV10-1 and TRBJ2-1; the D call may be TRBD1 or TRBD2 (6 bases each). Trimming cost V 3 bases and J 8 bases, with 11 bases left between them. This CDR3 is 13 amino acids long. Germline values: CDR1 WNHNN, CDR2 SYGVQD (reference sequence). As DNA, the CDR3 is TGCGCCAGCAGTGATAACGGGGGCGATGAGCAGTTCTTC. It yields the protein CASSDNGGDEQFF.

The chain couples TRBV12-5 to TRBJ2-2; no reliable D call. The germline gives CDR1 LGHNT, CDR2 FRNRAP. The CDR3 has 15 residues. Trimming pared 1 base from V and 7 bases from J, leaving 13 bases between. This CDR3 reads CASGLGDFSSGELFF. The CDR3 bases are TGTGCTAGTGGTTTGGGGGATTTCTCAAGCGGGGAGCTGTTTTTT.

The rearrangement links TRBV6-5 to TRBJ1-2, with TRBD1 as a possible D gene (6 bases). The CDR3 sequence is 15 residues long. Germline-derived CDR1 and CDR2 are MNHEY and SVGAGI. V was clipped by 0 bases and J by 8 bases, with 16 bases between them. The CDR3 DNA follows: TGTGCCAGCAGTTACTCAGGGGGAATGTCACAAGGCTACACCTTC. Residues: CASSYSGGMSQGYTF.